Presented here are 14 T cell receptor beta chains from one specimen sequenced in a study of T cell responses to AZD1222 COVID-19 vaccine. Profiled with immunoSEQ multiplex PCR; TCRdb holds only in-frame clones, not every one. The sample has over 100,000 clones, roughly nine tenths seen once; the top ten hold roughly 4.5%. The source material was peripheral blood, sampled on day 0 of AZD1222 vaccination. The receptor set was obtained from an adult in good health.

The rearrangement links TRBV15 to TRBJ1-2; TRBD1 matches 8 bases. CDR1 is LNHNV, CDR2 YYDKDF, per germline (reference sequence). The CDR3 contains 16 residues. V trimming: 0 bases; J trimming: 5 bases; junction bases outside the gene matches: 8. The CDR3 nucleotides read TGTGCCACCAGCAGAGATAACAGGGGGGCGACTTATGGCTACACCTTC. Encoded protein: CATSRDNRGATYGYTF.

This chain connects TRBV28 to TRBJ1-5, with 9 bases lining up with TRBD1. Trimming removed 4 bases from V and 5 bases from J; junction bases left unmatched: 12. The CDR3 totals 17 residues. Germline lookup yields CDR1 MDHEN and CDR2 SYDVKM. The chain's CDR3 is CASSSRQGVEGYQPQHF. The CDR3 bases are TGTGCCAGCAGTTCTAGACAGGGGGTGGAGGGTTATCAGCCCCAGCATTTT.

As for this clone: One junction end does not reproduce the germline sequence, and a read error may be involved. This chain links TRBV6-4 with TRBJ1-1, with D perhaps TRBD1 (6 bases). This CDR3 is 15 amino acids long. Germline V gives CDR1 MRHNA, CDR2 SNTAGT. The CDR3 spells CAGSKQGSLRAEAFF. As DNA, the CDR3 is TGTGCCGGCAGCAAACAGGGCTCGCTCCGGGCTGAAGCTTTCTTT.

This clone was counted a single time. The genes are TRBV6-5 and TRBJ1-5; TRBD1 matches at 8 bases. This CDR3 comprises 15 residues. The germline V gene has CDR1 MNHEY and CDR2 SVGAGI. V shed 2 bases, J shed 5 bases, and the junction held 5 bases outside the gene matches. CDR3 in amino acids: CASSYAQGDYQPQHF. In DNA form, the CDR3 reads TGTGCCAGCAGTTACGCACAGGGGGATTATCAGCCCCAGCATTTT.

The V call is TRBV29-1, the J call TRBJ2-2; 11 bases align to TRBD1. J was trimmed by 1 base and V by 6 bases; bases with no gene match: 4. The CDR3 contains 15 residues. Germline V gene data show CDR1 as SQVTM and CDR2 as ANQGSEA. This CDR3 reads CSVDGTGGNTGELFF. The CDR3 nucleotides read TGCAGCGTAGACGGGACAGGGGGGAACACCGGGGAGCTGTTTTTT.

The gene calls are TRBV6-1 and TRBJ1-2; 8 nucleotides line up with TRBD1. V was pared by 1 base and J by 3 bases, with 4 bases of the junction left unmatched. CDR3 length: 15 residues. The germline gives CDR1 MNHNS, CDR2 SASEGT. Here the CDR3 DNA reads TGTGCCAGCAGTGAAGAGGTCAGGGGGCACTATGGCTACACCTTC. Its protein product is CASSEEVRGHYGYTF.

V is TRBV5-1 and J is TRBJ1-1, with a possible D match to TRBD1 (6 bases). V was pared by 3 bases and J by 0 bases, with 9 bases between. CDR3 size: 14 residues. CDR1 SGHRS and CDR2 YFSETQ come from the germline V gene. DNA of the CDR3: TGCGCCAGCAGCTCAGGGGCCATGAACACTGAAGCTTTCTTT. As protein: CASSSGAMNTEAFF.

V gene TRBV6-5 combines with J gene TRBJ2-7; D ambiguous. This CDR3 comprises 12 residues. With 2 bases removed from V and 7 bases from J, the gap between germline ends came to 9 bases. CDR1 and CDR2 from the germline V gene are MNHEY and SVGAGI. CDR3 sequence: CASSYVGMEQYF. The CDR3 DNA reads as TGTGCCAGCAGTTACGTCGGCATGGAGCAGTACTTC.

V usage is TRBV4-1 and J usage is TRBJ2-7; weak D call: TRBD1 (6 bases). From germline, CDR1 is MGHRA and CDR2 YSYEKL. The V gene lost 1 base and the J gene lost 0 bases, with 13 bases spanning the gap. The CDR3 extends over 16 amino acids. This CDR3 reads CASSQVWDINSYEQYF. As DNA, the CDR3 is TGCGCCAGCAGCCAAGTTTGGGACATAAACTCCTACGAGCAGTACTTC.

The chain couples TRBV7-3 to TRBJ2-1; 9 bases line up with TRBD1. CDR1 is SGHTA and CDR2 is FQGTGA in the germline V gene. The CDR3 extends over 18 amino acids. J gave up 7 bases and V 5 bases, and 18 bases lay outside the gene matches. The CDR3 nucleotides are TGTGCCAGCAGCCCCGCCCTATTTACAGGGGGCGCGGGAAATGAGCAGTTCTTC. Residues: CASSPALFTGGAGNEQFF.

The rearrangement joins TRBV18 to TRBJ1-5; 7 bases are shared with TRBD1. CDR1 is KGHSH and CDR2 is LQKENI in the germline V gene. This CDR3 comprises 14 residues. Trimming removed 2 bases from V and 4 bases from J; junction bases left unmatched: 2. The DNA of the CDR3 is TGTGCCAGCTCACCAACAGGGGTAAATCAGCCCCAGCATTTT. It specifies CASSPTGVNQPQHF. Full variable domain (missing parts from reference TRBV18 and TRBJ1-5): NAGVMQNPRHLVRRRGQEARLRCSPMKGHSHVYWYRQLPEEGLKFMVYLQKENIIDESGMPKERFSAEFPKEGPSILRIQQVVRGDSAAYFCASSPTGVNQPQHFGDGTRLSIL.

The V and J genes are TRBV14 and TRBJ1-6; D call uncertain. Germline CDR1 reads SGHDN; CDR2 reads FVKESK. The CDR3 contains 14 residues. Trimming took off 4 bases at V and 7 bases at J, with 11 bases between the two ends. CDR3 sequence: CASSPHWTNSPLHF. Here the CDR3 DNA reads TGTGCCAGCAGCCCACACTGGACGAATTCACCCCTCCACTTT.

This chain uses TRBV5-4 with TRBJ2-2; perhaps D is TRBD1 or TRBD2 (5 bases each). V was cut by 4 bases and J by 3 bases, with 13 bases left in between. CDR1 is SGHNT and CDR2 is YYREEE in the germline V gene (reference sequence). CDR3 length: 15 residues. This CDR3 reads CASSPRWGYTGELFF. CDR3 DNA sequence: TGTGCCAGCAGCCCGAGGTGGGGGTACACCGGGGAGCTGTTTTTT.

The genes are TRBV18 and TRBJ2-5, with unresolved D. The CDR3 runs 13 residues. Germline loops: CDR1 KGHSH, CDR2 LQKENI. Trimming removed 3 bases from V and 0 bases from J, with 5 bases in between. The CDR3 protein is CASSPQYQETQYF. The CDR3 DNA follows: TGTGCCAGCTCACCCCAGTACCAAGAGACCCAGTACTTC.